The rows below give T cell receptor beta chains drawn from one sample of a study of blood T cell repertoires in COVID-19. Libraries were prepared by immunoSEQ multiplex PCR; TCRdb keeps only in-frame clonotypes and omits some of them. The top ten clones hold 1.5% to 2% of a sample with more than 300,000 clones, about 87% of them seen once. Sequencing was done on a sample of peripheral blood. These receptors originate from a woman in her 30s with COVID-19, enrolled during active disease. The CDR3 runs from the conserved cysteine through the conserved F or W. A D gene is named only where the DNA matches it firmly. Only part of the rows carry a size: once, few, many, or a class if the clone is expanded.

-,TRBJ2-5,TRBD1,TRBV27,TGTGCCAGCAGACGGACAGGTCGAGAGACCCAGTACTTC,CASRRTGRETQYF
-,TRBJ2-1,-,TRBV3-1/TRBV3-2,TGTGCCAGCAGCCAAGAATTTGGGCGGGGATCCTACAATGAGCAGTTCTTC,CASSQEFGRGSYNEQFF
few,TRBJ2-5,TRBD1,TRBV7-9,TGTGCCAGCAGCTTAGGTAGTGGCCCAGGGGGGACCCAGTACTTC,CASSLGSGPGGTQYF
once,TRBJ2-5,TRBD2,TRBV29-1,TGCAGCGTTGCCGGGAGGGTGGGGGGAGAGACCCAGTACTTC,CSVAGRVGGETQYF
-,TRBJ1-5,TRBD1,TRBV9,TGTGCCAGCAGCGTAGCGGGACAGGGACCGTATAGCAATCAGCCCCAGCATTTT,CASSVAGQGPYSNQPQHF
-,TRBJ2-1,-,TRBV7-9,TGTGCCAGCAGCCCTCCGGGTCTATCCTACAATGAGCAGTTCTTC,CASSPPGLSYNEQFF
-,TRBJ1-2,TRBD1,TRBV19,TGTGCCAGTAGAGGACAGGGGGCGTCAGGCTACACCTTC,CASRGQGASGYTF
-,TRBJ1-5,TRBD1,TRBV9,TGTGCCAGCAGCCCTACAGGGGGTGGGGAGCCCCAGCATTTT,CASSPTGGGEPQHF
-,TRBJ2-3,TRBD2,TRBV6-5,TGTGCCAGCAGATCTAGCGGGGGTAGCACAGATACGCAGTATTTT,CASRSSGGSTDTQYF
-,TRBJ2-3,-,TRBV6-5,TGTGCCAGCAGTTTACTAGGGTTGGGAGATACGCAGTATTTT,CASSLLGLGDTQYF
-,TRBJ2-5,-,TRBV5-6,TGTGCCAGCAGCCCCGTCGGCGGGCAAGAGACCCAGTACTTC,CASSPVGGQETQYF
-,TRBJ1-1,-,TRBV18,TGTGCCAGCTCACCAACCTTGCAGACTGAAGCTTTCTTT,CASSPTLQTEAFF
once,TRBJ1-1,TRBD1,TRBV4-1,TGCGCCAGCAGCCGCCAGGGGGACCTGAACACTGAAGCTTTCTTT,CASSRQGDLNTEAFF
-,TRBJ1-2,-,TRBV27,TGTGCCAGCAGTTCACAGGGTCGCTATGGCTACACCTTC,CASSSQGRYGYTF
-,TRBJ1-5,-,TRBV27,TGTGCCAGCAGTCAAGATCGGGGGGCCGGGAGTAGCAATCAGCCCCAGCATTTT,CASSQDRGAGSSNQPQHF
once,TRBJ1-5,TRBD1,TRBV6-1,TGTGCCAGCAGTGAATACAGGGGGCGAGGACAGCCCCAGCATTTT,CASSEYRGRGQPQHF
-,TRBJ2-1,-,TRBV5-4,TGTGCCAGCAGAAATATGACAGTCCCCAATGAGCAGTTCTTC,CASRNMTVPNEQFF
-,TRBJ1-6,-,TRBV7-9,TGTGCCAGCAGCTCAGAACAGGGTTTCTCACCCCTCCACTTT,CASSSEQGFSPLHF
-,TRBJ1-3,-,TRBV19,TGTGCCAGTAGTATTGGAACAGATGGAAACACCATATATTTT,CASSIGTDGNTIYF
-,TRBJ1-2,-,TRBV24-1,TGTGCCACCAGTGCTACAGCCTTCTATGGCTACACCTTC,CATSATAFYGYTF
-,TRBJ1-1,TRBD1,TRBV4-2,TGTGCCAGCAGCCGAAAGACAGGGGACACTGAAGCTTTCTTT,CASSRKTGDTEAFF
-,TRBJ1-2,-,TRBV5-4,TGTGCCAGCAGCTTGGGTGGCCGCAGCTATGGCTACACCTTC,CASSLGGRSYGYTF